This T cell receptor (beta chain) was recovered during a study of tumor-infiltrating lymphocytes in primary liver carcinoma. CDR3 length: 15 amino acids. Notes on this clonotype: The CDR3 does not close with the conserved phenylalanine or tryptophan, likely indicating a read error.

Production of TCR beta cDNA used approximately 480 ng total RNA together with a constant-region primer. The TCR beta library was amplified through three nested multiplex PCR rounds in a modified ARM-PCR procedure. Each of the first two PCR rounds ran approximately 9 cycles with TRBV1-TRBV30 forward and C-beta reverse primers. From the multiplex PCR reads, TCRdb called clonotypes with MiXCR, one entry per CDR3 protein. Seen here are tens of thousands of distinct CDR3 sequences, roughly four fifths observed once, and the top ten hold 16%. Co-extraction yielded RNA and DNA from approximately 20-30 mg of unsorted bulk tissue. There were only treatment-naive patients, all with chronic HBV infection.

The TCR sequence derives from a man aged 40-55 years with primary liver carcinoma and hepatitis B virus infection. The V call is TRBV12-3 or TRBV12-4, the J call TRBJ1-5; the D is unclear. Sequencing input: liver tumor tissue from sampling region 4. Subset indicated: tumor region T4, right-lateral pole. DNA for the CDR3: TGTGCCAGCACGCGAGGCACCGCAATAAATCGGCCCCAGCATTCT. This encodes CASTRGTAINRPQHS.